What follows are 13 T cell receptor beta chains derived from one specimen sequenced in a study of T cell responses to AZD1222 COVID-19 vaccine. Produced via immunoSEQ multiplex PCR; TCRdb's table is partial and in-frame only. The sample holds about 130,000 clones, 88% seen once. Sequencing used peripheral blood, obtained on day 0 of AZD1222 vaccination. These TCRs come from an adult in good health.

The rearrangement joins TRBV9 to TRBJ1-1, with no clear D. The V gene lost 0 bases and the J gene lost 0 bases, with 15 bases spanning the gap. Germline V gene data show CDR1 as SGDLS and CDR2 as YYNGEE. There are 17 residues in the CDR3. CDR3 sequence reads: CASSVGSPSLMNTEAFF. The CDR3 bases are TGTGCCAGCAGCGTAGGGTCACCTAGTCTTATGAACACTGAAGCTTTCTTT.

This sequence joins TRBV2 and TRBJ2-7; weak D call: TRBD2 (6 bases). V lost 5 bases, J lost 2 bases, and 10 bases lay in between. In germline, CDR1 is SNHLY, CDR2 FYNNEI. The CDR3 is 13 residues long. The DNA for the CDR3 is TGTGCCAGCAGTAGGGAGGAGCCCTACGAGCAGTACTTC. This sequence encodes CASSREEPYEQYF.

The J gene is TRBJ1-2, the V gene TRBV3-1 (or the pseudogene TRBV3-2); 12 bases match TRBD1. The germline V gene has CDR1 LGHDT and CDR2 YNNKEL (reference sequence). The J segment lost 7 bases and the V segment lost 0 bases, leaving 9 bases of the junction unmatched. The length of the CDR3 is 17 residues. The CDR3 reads CASSQDVGGQGARGYTF. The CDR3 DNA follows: TGTGCCAGCAGCCAAGATGTTGGGGGACAGGGGGCGCGTGGCTACACCTTC.

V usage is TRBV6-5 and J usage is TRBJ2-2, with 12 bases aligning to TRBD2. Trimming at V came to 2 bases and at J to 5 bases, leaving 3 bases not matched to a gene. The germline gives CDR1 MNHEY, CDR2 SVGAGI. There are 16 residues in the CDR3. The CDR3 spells CASSYLTSGRTGELFF. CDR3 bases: TGTGCCAGCAGTTACCTCACTAGCGGGAGGACCGGGGAGCTGTTTTTT.

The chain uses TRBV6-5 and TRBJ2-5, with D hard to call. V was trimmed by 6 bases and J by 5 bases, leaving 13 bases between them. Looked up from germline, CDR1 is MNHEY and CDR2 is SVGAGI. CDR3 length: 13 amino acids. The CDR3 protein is CASRSWVGETQYF. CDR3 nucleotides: TGTGCCAGCAGGTCTTGGGTGGGGGAGACCCAGTACTTC.

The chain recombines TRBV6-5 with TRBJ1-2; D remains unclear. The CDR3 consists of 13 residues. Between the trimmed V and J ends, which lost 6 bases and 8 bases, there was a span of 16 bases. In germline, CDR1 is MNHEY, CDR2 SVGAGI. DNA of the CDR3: TGTGCCAGCAGGTCTGTGAGGCGGTCCGGCTACACCTTC. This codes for CASRSVRRSGYTF.

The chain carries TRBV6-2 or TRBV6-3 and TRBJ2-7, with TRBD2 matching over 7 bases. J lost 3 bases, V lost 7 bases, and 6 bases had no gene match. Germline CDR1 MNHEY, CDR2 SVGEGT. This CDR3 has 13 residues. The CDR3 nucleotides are TGTGCCAGCAACCCCACGGGGGGCTACGAGCAGTACTTC. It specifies CASNPTGGYEQYF.

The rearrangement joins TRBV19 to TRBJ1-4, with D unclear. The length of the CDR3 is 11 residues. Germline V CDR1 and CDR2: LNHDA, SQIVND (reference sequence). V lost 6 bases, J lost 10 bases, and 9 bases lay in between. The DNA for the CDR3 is TGTGCCAGTAGATCGACGGGAAAACTGTTTTTT. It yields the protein CASRSTGKLFF.

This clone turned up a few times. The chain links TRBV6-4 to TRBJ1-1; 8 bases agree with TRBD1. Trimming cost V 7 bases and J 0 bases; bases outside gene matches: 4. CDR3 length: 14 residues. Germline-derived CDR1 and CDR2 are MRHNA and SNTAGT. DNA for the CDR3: TGTGCCAGCAAACGGACAGGGTTGAACACTGAAGCTTTCTTT. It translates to CASKRTGLNTEAFF.

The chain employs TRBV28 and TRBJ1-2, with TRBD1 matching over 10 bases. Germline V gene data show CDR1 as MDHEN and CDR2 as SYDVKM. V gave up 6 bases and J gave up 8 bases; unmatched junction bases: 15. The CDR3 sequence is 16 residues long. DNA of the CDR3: TGTGCCAGCAGCCGAACGTCGGGACAGGGGCCCCTCGGCTACACCTTC. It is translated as CASSRTSGQGPLGYTF.

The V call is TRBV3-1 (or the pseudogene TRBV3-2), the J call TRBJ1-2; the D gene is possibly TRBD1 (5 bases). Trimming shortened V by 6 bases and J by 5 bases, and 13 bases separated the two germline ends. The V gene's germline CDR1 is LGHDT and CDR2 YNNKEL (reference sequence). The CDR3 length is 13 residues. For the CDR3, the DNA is TGTGCCAGCAGTGTGGACAAACGGTATGGCTACACCTTC. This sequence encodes CASSVDKRYGYTF.

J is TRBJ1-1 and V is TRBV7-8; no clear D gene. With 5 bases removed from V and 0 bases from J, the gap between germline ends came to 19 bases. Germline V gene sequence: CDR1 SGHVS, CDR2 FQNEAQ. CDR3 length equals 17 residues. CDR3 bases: TGTGCCAGCAGCCGCGTGGCCGCTCCGCACATGAACACTGAAGCTTTCTTT. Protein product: CASSRVAAPHMNTEAFF.

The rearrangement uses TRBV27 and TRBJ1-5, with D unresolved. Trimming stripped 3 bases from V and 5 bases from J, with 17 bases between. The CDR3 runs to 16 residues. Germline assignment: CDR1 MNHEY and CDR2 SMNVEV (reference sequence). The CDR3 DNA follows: TGTGCCAGCAGTTTGGGTGGACCGGGCCCGGATCAGCCCCAGCATTTT. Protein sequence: CASSLGGPGPDQPQHF.